This T cell receptor (beta chain) appears in the sequencing data of a study of blood T cell repertoires in COVID-19. Whole-study context: PBMCs, B-cell-depleted T cells, or T cells provided the cDNA or gDNA that made up the material.

The V and J ends lost 3 bases and 8 bases respectively, with 16 bases between them. The germline CDR1 and CDR2 sequences are SQVTM and ANQGSEA. The length of the CDR3 is 13 residues. Seattle patient enrollment occurred during active infection, with longitudinal follow-up thereafter. Original handling: Amplification from reference gene primers served as the basis for estimated nucleated cell counts. TCRdb's copy holds only in-frame clones and misses some; the assay was immunoSEQ multiplex PCR. V and J calls and clone size follow that table, whereas D and trimming were derived from the DNA. The sample lists some 62,000 clones, 85% to 90% occurring once.

The chain is built from TRBV29-1 and TRBJ1-2, with D tentatively TRBD1 (6 bases). This receptor was taken from a woman aged 60 to 75 with COVID-19, enrolled during active disease. Material for sequencing was peripheral blood. The CDR3 DNA reads as TGCAGCGTTGACGCCCCGACAGGCGTCGGCTACACCTTC. Protein: CSVDAPTGVGYTF.